This TCR beta chain was sequenced for a study of response to subunit inactivated influenza vaccine (dated by TCRdb to the late 2010s). Background on the whole study: The study used deep quantitative T cell receptor repertoire profiling to track responses to a trivalent subunit inactivated influenza vaccine.

Study-wide conclusions, independent of this receptor: The authors suggested that each seasonal influenza vaccination may recruit only a limited number of new T cells.

This clonotype appeared many times. Its cognate antigen has yet to be identified. Base qualities are not provided; no much larger clone lies one nucleotide away. Libraries were prepared through RT-PCR. This sample was sequenced with an Illumina HiSeq 2500. TCRdb passed the public sequencing reads through fastp at Q25 and MiXCR, retaining productive beta sequences. When rows share a CDR3 protein, they turn into one entry using the most common DNA and genes. The sample table lists about 500,000 distinct CDR3 sequences, about 7.2% of them with a count of one. Roughly 13% of the sample rests with the top ten. The sequence came from a man in his fifties or sixties who received an inactivated influenza vaccine. Donor details come from another sample of the same person, matched by shared clones. The source was PBMCs from blood, collected less than 25 months after vaccination.

The nucleotides are TGTGCCAGCAGGTCAGCCGGGGGGCGTAATCAGCCCCAGCATTTT. It is translated as CASRSAGGRNQPQHF. The chain is assembled from TRBV12-3 or TRBV12-4 and TRBJ1-5; tentative D gene TRBD1, with 6 bases matching. The CDR3 numbers 15 residues from cysteine through phenylalanine. The CDR3 DNA has 45 bases and is translated from base 1. The junction carries 16 bases between V and J, which are trimmed by 6 bases and 4 bases respectively.